Described below is a single T cell receptor beta chain sequence and its context. As yet, its antigen is unknown. It was healthy bone marrow donors who served as donors. The data are from a study of cytomegalovirus exposure and HLA in healthy donors. Study observations and caveats: Per published reports, the classifier diagnosed cytomegalovirus status with high specificity and sensitivity. In vitro assays verified that three CMV-associated chains recognized CMV antigens specifically.

The CDR3 contains 15 residues. Germline CDR1 is SGDLS and CDR2 is YYNGEE. V shed 4 bases, J shed 9 bases, and the junction held 7 bases outside the gene matches. 60 Vbeta and 13 Jbeta primers were used in PCR. Libraries were prepared by immunoSEQ multiplex PCR; TCRdb keeps only in-frame clonotypes and omits some of them. Among about 43,000 clones listed, under 60% were seen once. Sequencing was done on a sample of PBMCs. The origin of this receptor is a man aged 55 to 69 in good health and CMV-seronegative. The rearrangement uses TRBV9 and TRBJ2-1, with 13 bases that match TRBD2. The CDR3 DNA sequence: TGTGCCAGCAGCCCCCGGACTAGCGGGAGCGGTGAGCAGTTCTTC. This codes for CASSPRTSGSGEQFF.